This TCR beta chain was captured by sequencing in a study of T cell repertoires in cytomegalovirus infection. Findings and limits, study-wide: Summed public TCR beta family frequency identified CMV carriers bearing the relevant HLA. Clonotype analysis showed dominance of the ex vivo response by HLA-C-restricted CMV-specific TCR beta clonotypes.

This clonotype appeared many times. The target antigen is unknown. V dropped 3 bases and J dropped 0 bases, with 8 bases sitting between them. CDR3 length equals 14 residues. CDR1 and CDR2 from the germline V gene are SGHVS and FQNEAQ. TCRdb used MiXCR to reprocess the reads, holding one entry per CDR3 protein. The repertoire holds approximately 400,000 distinct CDR3 sequences, with approximately 30% as singletons. The material sequenced was PBMCs. The chain combines TRBV7-8 with TRBJ1-1; D is unresolved. This TCR was sampled from a human donor in good health (CMV status not recorded). Some clones in this sample may be carry-over from other donors' samples. The CDR3 coding sequence is TGTGCCAGCAGCTTTACATCCTTGAACACTGAAGCTTTCTTT. Amino acids: CASSFTSLNTEAFF.